The next 20 T cell receptor beta chains were all read from a single sample in a study of blood T cell repertoires in COVID-19. Profiled with immunoSEQ multiplex PCR; TCRdb holds only in-frame clones, not every one. The top ten hold 1.5% to 2% of the sample, which has around 68,000 clones, approximately 91% seen once. Specimen: peripheral blood. These TCRs come from a human donor in a cohort sampled during active COVID-19.

The J gene is TRBJ2-5, the V gene TRBV28; tentatively, D is TRBD2 (5 bases). V was pared by 3 bases and J by 4 bases, with 9 bases between. The CDR3 totals 13 residues. Per the germline V gene, CDR1 is MDHEN and CDR2 is SYDVKM. The CDR3 nucleotides are TGTGCCAGCAGTTTTTCGGACTCAGAGACCCAGTACTTC. It is translated as CASSFSDSETQYF. Full variable domain (outside the CDR3, taken from reference TRBV28 and TRBJ2-5): DVKVTQSSRYLVKRTGEKVFLECVQDMDHENMFWYRQDPGLGLRLIYFSYDVKMKEKGDIPEGYSVSREKKERFSLILESASTNQTSMYLCASSFSDSETQYFGPGTRLLVL.

The J gene is TRBJ1-5, the V gene TRBV28, with 7 bases identical to TRBD1. V lost 7 bases to trimming and J lost 4 bases; unmatched junction nucleotides: 10. Germline V CDR1 and CDR2: MDHEN, SYDVKM. CDR3 size: 15 residues. CDR3 residues: CASTRTQGRNQPQHF. Written as DNA, the CDR3 is TGTGCCAGCACTCGCACACAGGGGCGGAATCAGCCCCAGCATTTT. Combining the CDR3 with reference TRBV28 and TRBJ1-5 gives the whole variable domain DVKVTQSSRYLVKRTGEKVFLECVQDMDHENMFWYRQDPGLGLRLIYFSYDVKMKEKGDIPEGYSVSREKKERFSLILESASTNQTSMYLCASTRTQGRNQPQHFGDGTRLSIL.

The V gene is TRBV11-3, the J gene TRBJ2-7; D call uncertain. Deletions cut 1 base from V and 2 bases from J, with 12 bases between. The CDR3 sequence is 15 residues long. The germline V gene encodes CDR1 SGHNT and CDR2 YENEEA. This CDR3 reads CASSLGTGYTYEQYF. The CDR3 nucleotides are TGTGCCAGCAGCTTAGGAACCGGGTACACCTACGAGCAGTACTTC.

This chain connects TRBV13 to TRBJ2-2; TRBD1 matches at 8 bases. The germline CDR1 and CDR2 sequences are PRHDT and FYEKMQ (reference sequence). V dropped 5 bases and J dropped 5; count of bases not matched to a gene: 7. The CDR3 covers 15 residues. DNA of the CDR3: TGTGCCAGCAGCACTAGGACAGGGAGGACCGGGGAGCTGTTTTTT. Its protein is CASSTRTGRTGELFF.

The chain combines TRBV9 with TRBJ2-7, with D unclear. Between the trimmed V and J ends, which lost 0 bases and 7 bases, there was a span of 11 bases. Germline V gives CDR1 SGDLS, CDR2 YYNGEE. This CDR3 has 13 residues. In DNA, the CDR3 is TGTGCCAGCAGCGTAGCCCCCTTACAAGAGCAGTACTTC. Protein: CASSVAPLQEQYF.

This rearrangement joins TRBV13 to TRBJ2-1, with TRBD2 matching over 11 bases. V lost 7 bases, J lost 10 bases, and 15 bases stayed unmatched. This CDR3 is built from 16 residues. Germline loops: CDR1 PRHDT, CDR2 FYEKMQ (reference sequence). The CDR3 region has the DNA TGTGCCAGCAAAGGGGTGAGGCTAGCGGGAGGAGAAGAGCAGTTCTTC. Protein product: CASKGVRLAGGEEQFF.

The rearrangement joins TRBV7-2 to TRBJ2-7; 9 positions agree with TRBD2. With 3 bases clipped from V and 2 bases from J, the junction kept 14 bases outside the gene matches. Germline CDR1 and CDR2: SGHTA and FQGNSA. This CDR3 is built from 18 residues. The CDR3 DNA sequence: TGTGCCAGCAGCTTCAAAGTTTCAAAGCGGGAGGACCCCTACGAGCAGTACTTC. Translating gives CASSFKVSKREDPYEQYF.

The table lists this clone with a few counts. This chain uses TRBV19 with TRBJ1-2; 7 bases match TRBD1. The CDR3 extends over 12 amino acids. Germline V gene data show CDR1 as LNHDA and CDR2 as SQIVND (reference sequence). V dropped 6 bases and J dropped 7; count of bases not matched to a gene: 5. The DNA of the CDR3 is TGTGCCAGTAGAGAGGGGGCAGGTGGCTACACCTTC. This encodes CASREGAGGYTF.

The genes are TRBV7-6 and TRBJ2-1; D remains ambiguous. The V and J ends lost 10 bases and 5 bases respectively, with 15 bases between them. This CDR3 spans 13 amino acids. CDR1 is SGHVS and CDR2 is FNYEAQ in the germline V gene. The CDR3 spells CATSLLVDNEQFF. CDR3 in DNA: TGTGCCACCTCCCTCTTAGTAGACAATGAGCAGTTCTTC.

This clone was observed once. The J gene is TRBJ2-5, the V gene TRBV18; D perhaps matches TRBD2 (5 bases). This CDR3 has 13 residues. V shed 3 bases and J shed 5 bases, with 10 bases lying between them. The germline gives CDR1 KGHSH, CDR2 LQKENI. In nucleotides, the CDR3 is TGTGCCAGCTCACCGTTGAGGGCGGAGACCCAGTACTTC. As protein: CASSPLRAETQYF.

The count of this clone is one. The chain joins TRBV19 to TRBJ2-5; 9 bases are shared with TRBD1. CDR3 length: 14 residues. Germline V gene sequence: CDR1 LNHDA, CDR2 SQIVND (reference sequence). The trim removed 7 bases at V and 5 bases at J, leaving 8 bases unmatched. CDR3 sequence reads: CASKLQGAGETQYF. In nucleotides, the CDR3 is TGTGCCAGTAAACTACAGGGGGCGGGGGAGACCCAGTACTTC.

This chain connects TRBV7-2 to TRBJ2-3, with 8 bases identical to TRBD1. CDR1 and CDR2 from the germline V gene are SGHTA and FQGNSA. The V gene end was trimmed by 2 bases and the J gene end by 2 bases; junction bases not matched to a gene: 3. This CDR3 has 15 amino acids. The CDR3 sequence: CASSLLGQVTDTQYF. The CDR3 nucleotides read TGTGCCAGCAGCTTACTGGGACAGGTCACAGATACGCAGTATTTT.

The chain is built from TRBV19 and TRBJ2-7, with D tentatively TRBD2 (5 bases). CDR3 size: 16 residues. Germline V gene lookup returns CDR1 LNHDA and CDR2 SQIVND (reference sequence). The V gene lost 4 bases and the J gene lost 2 bases, with 18 bases spanning the gap. In DNA, the CDR3 is TGTGCCAGTAGTAAAAGCGGACGGCCGCTAACCTACGAGCAGTACTTC. Protein: CASSKSGRPLTYEQYF.

This clone is a singleton in its sample. The V call is TRBV19, the J call TRBJ1-6; 10 nucleotides align to TRBD1. This CDR3 has 15 residues. Per the germline V gene, CDR1 is LNHDA and CDR2 is SQIVND (reference sequence). V lost 5 bases to trimming and J lost 10 bases; unmatched junction nucleotides: 8. The CDR3 DNA is TGTGCCAGTAGTGTACAGGGGACAGGGGACTCACCCCTCCACTTT. Translating it yields CASSVQGTGDSPLHF.

The V and J genes are TRBV29-1 and TRBJ2-1; 10 positions agree with TRBD1. Germline V gene lookup returns CDR1 SQVTM and CDR2 ANQGSEA. V trimming: 5 bases; J trimming: 7 bases; junction bases outside the gene matches: 20. The CDR3 has 18 amino acids. DNA for the CDR3: TGCAGCGTTCAGAGACAGGGGGCAAATTGGGTCTCTGTGAATGAGCAGTTCTTC. Translated: CSVQRQGANWVSVNEQFF.

There are a few counts of this clone. The V and J genes are TRBV7-3 and TRBJ1-5, with D perhaps matching TRBD1 (5 bases). The CDR3 runs 13 residues. Trimming took 5 bases from V and 9 from J, leaving 14 bases between them. Germline V gene sequence: CDR1 SGHTA, CDR2 FQGTGA. In nucleotides, the CDR3 is TGTGCCAGCAGCGCAACAGGTCAGGGGCCCCAGCATTTT. Protein product: CASSATGQGPQHF.

The chain couples TRBV19 to TRBJ1-2; TRBD1 matches at 7 bases. Germline lookup yields CDR1 LNHDA and CDR2 SQIVND (reference sequence). The CDR3 length is 15 residues. V was pared by 5 bases and J by 8 bases, with 14 bases of the junction left unmatched. In DNA form, the CDR3 reads TGTGCCAGTAGTCTCACCGGACAGGTGACCCGGGGCTACACCTTC. Protein product: CASSLTGQVTRGYTF.

This sequence joins TRBV4-2 and TRBJ2-1; perhaps TRBD2 as D (5 bases). The CDR3 has 14 amino acids. Trimming removed 4 bases at V and 0 bases at J, with 7 bases between. In germline, CDR1 is LGHNA, CDR2 YNFKEQ. Written as DNA, the CDR3 is TGTGCCAGCAGCCCCAGCGGCTCCTACAATGAGCAGTTCTTC. This codes for CASSPSGSYNEQFF.

Only one count was recorded for this clone. V gene TRBV19 combines with J gene TRBJ1-2; D is unclear. The CDR3 totals 11 residues. Trimming removed 11 bases from V and 7 bases from J, with 14 bases in between. Germline lookup yields CDR1 LNHDA and CDR2 SQIVND (reference sequence). The CDR3 loop reads CAALLAGGYTF. Here the CDR3 DNA reads TGTGCCGCTCTCCTGGCAGGTGGCTACACCTTC.

The gene calls are TRBV14 and TRBJ2-3; a weak D match, TRBD1 (6 bases). This CDR3 is built from 15 residues. Germline V gene lookup returns CDR1 SGHDN and CDR2 FVKESK. Trimming shortened V by 2 bases and J by 1 base, and 10 bases separated the two germline ends. The DNA for the CDR3 is TGTGCCAGCAGCCAAACGACAGGAGGCACAGATACGCAGTATTTT. Translation: CASSQTTGGTDTQYF. The full variable domain, completed using reference TRBV14 and TRBJ2-3, is EAGVTQFPSHSVIEKGQTVTLRCDPISGHDNLYWYRRVMGKEIKFLLHFVKESKQDESGMPNNRFLAERTGGTYSTLKVQPAELEDSGVYFCASSQTTGGTDTQYFGPGTRLTVL.